Each of the 21 T cell receptor beta chains below was sequenced from the same sample in a study of cytomegalovirus exposure and HLA in healthy donors (dated by TCRdb to the late 2010s). The library relied on the immunoSEQ multiplex PCR assay. A mixture of 60 forward primers for TCR Vbeta segments and 13 reverse primers for TCR Jbeta segments was used in the multiplex PCR. In its TCRdb copy, this immuneACCESS table keeps in-frame sequences only and misses some clones. Where compared with another copy, unresolved V genes explain less than half of these, and the others have no known cause. The table held for this sample gives fewer than 200,000 clones. The ten largest clones add up to approximately 6.9% of the sample. Sequencing used PBMCs. These receptors all stem from a man aged 30-40 years in good health and CMV-seronegative.

The V and J genes are TRBV11-3 and TRBJ2-1; 15 nucleotides align to TRBD2. The J segment lost 9 bases and the V segment lost 7 bases, leaving 10 bases of the junction unmatched. The germline V gene encodes CDR1 SGHNT and CDR2 YENEEA. The CDR3 runs to 16 residues. Here the CDR3 DNA reads TGTGCCAGCACCCGAGGACTAGCGGGGGGGCCGGGTGAGCAGTTCTTC. Amino acids: CASTRGLAGGPGEQFF.

CDR3 sequence (DNA): TGTGCCAGCTGGGACATCGCGAACACCGGGGAGCTGTTTTTT. Its protein product is CASWDIANTGELFF. This sequence joins TRBV7-8 and TRBJ2-2; D perhaps matches TRBD1 (6 bases). With 8 bases removed from V and 0 bases from J, the gap between germline ends came to 10 bases. The length of the CDR3 is 14 residues. CDR1 and CDR2 from the germline V gene are SGHVS and FQNEAQ.

The chain uses TRBV9 and TRBJ1-6; D possibly corresponds to TRBD1 (5 bases). The CDR3 has 14 residues. V dropped 1 base and J dropped 7 bases, with 9 bases sitting between them. Germline loops: CDR1 SGDLS, CDR2 YYNGEE. The CDR3: CASSVQGANSPLHF. Written as DNA, the CDR3 is TGTGCCAGCAGCGTACAGGGTGCCAATTCACCCCTCCACTTT.

The chain couples TRBV2 to TRBJ2-3, with D tentatively TRBD2 (5 bases). Trimming removed 7 bases at V and 2 bases at J, with 13 bases between. This CDR3 spans 14 amino acids. Germline values: CDR1 SNHLY, CDR2 FYNNEI. The CDR3 loop reads CASISRLLTDTQYF. In DNA, the CDR3 is TGTGCCAGCATCTCAAGACTACTCACAGATACGCAGTATTTT.

This chain connects TRBV6-6 to TRBJ2-5, with 8 bases matching TRBD1. Germline values: CDR1 MNHNY, CDR2 SVGAGI (reference sequence). V was clipped by 4 bases and J by 5 bases; unmatched bases: 6. This CDR3 spans 14 amino acids. The CDR3 nucleotides read TGTGCCAGCAGTTCTCGACAGGGGCGGGAGACCCAGTACTTC. As protein: CASSSRQGRETQYF.

Notes on this clone: In the same sample, other DNA sequences code for this CDR3. The chain uses TRBV5-1 and TRBJ1-6; D is unclear. Germline V gene lookup returns CDR1 SGHRS and CDR2 YFSETQ. The CDR3 extends over 13 amino acids. Trimming removed 0 bases from V and 5 bases from J, with 3 bases in between. The chain's CDR3 is CASSLDNNSPLHF. CDR3 DNA: TGCGCCAGCAGCTTGGACAATAATTCACCCCTCCACTTT.

The rearrangement uses TRBV27 and TRBJ2-5; TRBD1 agrees at 7 bases. The V and J ends lost 3 bases and 4 bases, in that order; junction bases with no gene match: 2. Germline-derived CDR1 and CDR2 are MNHEY and SMNVEV (reference sequence). The CDR3 length is 13 residues. CDR3 DNA sequence: TGTGCCAGCAGTTTGAGACAGGGAGAGACCCAGTACTTC. Protein sequence: CASSLRQGETQYF.

The chain couples TRBV18 to TRBJ2-7, with 7 bases identical to TRBD1. The ends lost 6 bases at V and 5 bases at J; junction bases unmatched: 10. The CDR3 consists of 14 residues. CDR1 is KGHSH and CDR2 is LQKENI in the germline V gene. DNA for the CDR3: TGTGCCAGCTCCTACTTCCGGGACAGCGACGAGCAGTACTTC. This translates into CASSYFRDSDEQYF.

The chain uses TRBV2 and TRBJ2-7; D is unclear. Germline lookup yields CDR1 SNHLY and CDR2 FYNNEI. This CDR3 region has 13 residues. Trimming shortened V by 2 bases and J by 6 bases, and 11 bases separated the two germline ends. CDR3 region: CASSEFNSSEQYF. The CDR3 region has the DNA TGTGCCAGCAGTGAATTTAACAGCAGCGAGCAGTACTTC.

This chain connects TRBV18 to TRBJ1-1; D uncertain. Trimming cost V 6 bases and J 3 bases, with 5 bases left between them. Germline CDR1 and CDR2: KGHSH and LQKENI. The CDR3 is made up of 11 amino acids. CDR3 region: CASSADTEAFF. The CDR3 nucleotides read TGTGCCAGCTCCGCGGACACTGAAGCTTTCTTT.

The chain is built from TRBV2 and TRBJ1-2, with 7 bases fitting TRBD1. The V gene's germline CDR1 is SNHLY and CDR2 FYNNEI. J lost 7 bases, V lost 3 bases, and 14 bases had no gene match. The CDR3 consists of 16 residues. CDR3 coding DNA: TGTGCCAGCAGTGACCCATCTAGACAGGGCCGGCGTGGCTACACCTTC. Its protein is CASSDPSRQGRRGYTF.

The V and J genes are TRBV28 and TRBJ2-3; a weak D match, TRBD2 (5 bases). V was clipped by 6 bases and J by 5 bases, with 15 bases between them. Looked up from germline, CDR1 is MDHEN and CDR2 is SYDVKM. The CDR3 has 14 amino acids. The CDR3 region has the DNA TGTGCCAGCAGCCCGACTGACGCGGGAGATACGCAGTATTTT. Translated, it gives CASSPTDAGDTQYF.

The chain joins TRBV7-6 to TRBJ2-1, with 12 bases fitting TRBD2. This CDR3 contains 16 residues. V lost 2 bases and J lost 4; bases outside the gene matches: 3. Germline V gene lookup returns CDR1 SGHVS and CDR2 FNYEAQ. The CDR3 nucleotides read TGTGCCAGCAGCTTAAGGACTAGCGGGGCTTACAATGAGCAGTTCTTC. It is translated as CASSLRTSGAYNEQFF.

This chain links TRBV29-1 with TRBJ1-2, with D possibly being TRBD1 (5 bases). Trimming pared 5 bases from V and 3 bases from J, leaving 13 bases between. This CDR3 region has 13 residues. Germline CDR1 is SQVTM and CDR2 is ANQGSEA. The CDR3, as DNA: TGCAGCGTTTTTTCAAGCAGGGACTATGGCTACACCTTC. Protein sequence: CSVFSSRDYGYTF.

V is TRBV6-5 and J is TRBJ1-2; 9 positions agree with TRBD1. The CDR3 covers 14 residues. After removal of 5 bases from V and 3 bases from J, the junction contained 4 bases not matched to a gene. Germline assignment: CDR1 MNHEY and CDR2 SVGAGI. CDR3 DNA: TGTGCCAGCAGTGAACAGGGGGCGGACTATGGCTACACCTTC. This encodes CASSEQGADYGYTF.

The chain couples TRBV27 to TRBJ2-5; 12 bases align to TRBD1. In germline, CDR1 is MNHEY, CDR2 SMNVEV (reference sequence). With 6 bases clipped from V and 5 bases from J, the junction kept 7 bases outside the gene matches. The CDR3 spans 15 residues. The CDR3 region has the DNA TGTGCCAGCAGGGGGACAGGGGGCATCTGGGAGACCCAGTACTTC. Its protein product is CASRGTGGIWETQYF.

The V call is TRBV30, the J call TRBJ1-2; TRBD1 aligns across 7 bases. CDR1 and CDR2 from the germline V gene are GTSNPN and SVGIG (reference sequence). Trimming took 0 bases from V and 8 from J; bases not matched to a gene: 6. The CDR3 loop spans 13 amino acids. CDR3 in amino acids: CAWSVSGGQGYTF. CDR3 sequence (DNA): TGTGCCTGGAGTGTATCAGGGGGTCAAGGCTACACCTTC. The complete variable domain, with remaining parts taken from reference TRBV30 and TRBJ1-2, reads SQTIHQWPATLVQPVGSPLSLECTVEGTSNPNLYWYRQAAGRGLQLLFYSVGIGQISSEVPQNLSASRPQDRQFILSSKKLLLSDSGFYLCAWSVSGGQGYTFGSGTRLTVV.

This chain connects TRBV5-1 to TRBJ2-1; 7 bases are shared with TRBD1. Trimming took 4 bases from V and 0 from J; bases not matched to a gene: 13. Germline V lookup: CDR1 SGHRS, CDR2 YFSETQ. This CDR3 contains 18 residues. The CDR3 DNA reads TGCGCCAGCAGCCAGCCGACAGGGCAGATGAGCTCCTACAATGAGCAGTTCTTC. It specifies CASSQPTGQMSSYNEQFF.

The chain links TRBV18 to TRBJ2-7; D may be TRBD1 (7 bases). The CDR3 spans 15 residues. With 3 bases removed from V and 1 base from J, the gap between germline ends came to 13 bases. The germline CDR1 and CDR2 sequences are KGHSH and LQKENI. This CDR3 is CASSPTGDRSYEQYF. The DNA of the CDR3 is TGTGCCAGCTCACCTACGGGGGACAGATCCTACGAGCAGTACTTC. Filled out from reference TRBV18 and TRBJ2-7, the complete variable domain reads NAGVMQNPRHLVRRRGQEARLRCSPMKGHSHVYWYRQLPEEGLKFMVYLQKENIIDESGMPKERFSAEFPKEGPSILRIQQVVRGDSAAYFCASSPTGDRSYEQYFGPGTRLTVT.

The J gene is TRBJ2-2, the V gene TRBV7-6; 10 positions agree with TRBD1. The CDR3 sequence is 17 residues long. Germline lookup yields CDR1 SGHVS and CDR2 FNYEAQ. V shed 3 bases and J 1 base; nucleotides not matched to a gene: 5. The CDR3 region is CASSFGTGVENTGELFF. For the CDR3, the DNA is TGTGCCAGCAGCTTCGGGACAGGGGTCGAGAACACCGGGGAGCTGTTTTTT.

The chain is built from TRBV10-3 and TRBJ1-2; 11 bases align to TRBD1. Germline loops: CDR1 ENHRY, CDR2 SYGVKD. V dropped 3 bases and J dropped 1; count of bases not matched to a gene: 13. The CDR3 extends over 19 amino acids. This CDR3 is CAISDPNAGTGGSNYGYTF. The DNA for the CDR3 is TGTGCCATCAGTGACCCGAACGCGGGGACAGGGGGTAGTAACTATGGCTACACCTTC.